The 29 T cell receptor beta chains listed next were all sequenced from one sample in a study of blood T cell repertoires in COVID-19. Assay used: immunoSEQ multiplex PCR; TCRdb lists only in-frame clones, some missing. Of roughly 47,000 clones in the sample, 70% to 90% were seen once. The sequenced material came from peripheral blood. The receptors shown here come from a woman of 80 years or more with COVID-19, enrolled during active disease.

The rearrangement links TRBV6-6 to TRBJ1-5, with D perhaps TRBD1 (6 bases). CDR1 is MNHNY, CDR2 SVGAGI, per germline (reference sequence). V lost 4 bases, J lost 7 bases, and 14 bases lay in between. The CDR3 spans 14 residues. For the CDR3, the DNA is TGTGCCAGCAGTTTTGTACAGGGTGAACAGCCCCAGCATTTT. It is translated as CASSFVQGEQPQHF.

This rearrangement joins TRBV27 to TRBJ1-4; 8 nucleotides agree with TRBD1. V dropped 6 bases and J dropped 7; count of bases not matched to a gene: 13. Germline-derived CDR1 and CDR2 are MNHEY and SMNVEV (reference sequence). The CDR3 extends over 16 amino acids. CDR3 amino acids: CASRDQGAGRGEKLFF. The CDR3 DNA follows: TGTGCCAGCAGAGACCAGGGGGCAGGGAGGGGTGAAAAACTGTTTTTT.

The chain is built from TRBV7-6 and TRBJ2-5; 8 nucleotides agree with TRBD1. The CDR3 is 17 amino acids. V lost 2 bases and J lost 2; bases outside the gene matches: 10. CDR1 and CDR2 (germline): SGHVS, FNYEAQ. The CDR3 loop is CASSLNPTGVNQETQYF. The CDR3 DNA sequence: TGTGCCAGCAGCTTAAACCCGACAGGGGTTAATCAAGAGACCCAGTACTTC.

This clone came up many times. V gene TRBV6-2 or TRBV6-3 combines with J gene TRBJ1-2; weak D call: TRBD1 (5 bases). This CDR3 region has 13 residues. The ends were cut back, 5 bases at V and 1 base at J, with 8 bases in the middle. CDR1 and CDR2 from the germline V gene are MNHEY and SVGEGT. The CDR3: CASSADNNYGYTF. CDR3 nucleotides: TGTGCCAGCAGTGCGGACAATAACTATGGCTACACCTTC.

The chain carries TRBV6-5 and TRBJ2-7, with a weak D call TRBD2 (5 bases). V lost 6 bases to trimming and J lost 7 bases, with 10 bases between them. Germline CDR1 reads MNHEY; CDR2 reads SVGAGI. The CDR3 extends over 11 amino acids. The CDR3 DNA reads TGTGCCAGCAGGGAGGCTAGAGAGCAGTACTTC. Its protein is CASREAREQYF.

The chain uses TRBV7-9 and TRBJ1-2; D ambiguous. This CDR3 comprises 15 residues. Germline loops: CDR1 SEHNR, CDR2 FQNEAQ (reference sequence). With 4 bases removed from V and 2 bases from J, the gap between germline ends came to 14 bases. The CDR3 sequence is CASSSLTPVNYGYTF. Here the CDR3 DNA reads TGTGCCAGCAGCTCTTTGACACCTGTAAACTATGGCTACACCTTC.

V usage is TRBV29-1 and J usage is TRBJ2-7, with 14 bases lining up with TRBD2. The CDR3 covers 18 residues. With V trimmed by 4 bases and J by 0 bases, 11 bases remained unmatched. CDR1 is SQVTM and CDR2 is ANQGSEA in the germline V gene. CDR3 in DNA: TGCAGCGTTGTGTGGTGGGGACTAGCGGGGGAACCCTCCTACGAGCAGTACTTC. Amino acid sequence: CSVVWWGLAGEPSYEQYF.

The chain has TRBV11-2 and TRBJ2-5, with 8 bases matching TRBD2. Germline V gives CDR1 SGHAT, CDR2 FQNNGV. CDR3 length: 14 residues. Trimming at V came to 4 bases and at J to 2 bases, leaving 3 bases not matched to a gene. CDR3 amino acids: CASSSGGRQETQYF. The CDR3 DNA reads TGTGCCAGCAGCTCGGGGGGGCGGCAAGAGACCCAGTACTTC.

This rearrangement joins TRBV7-2 to TRBJ1-1; maybe TRBD1 (6 bases). Per the germline V gene, CDR1 is SGHTA and CDR2 is FQGNSA. This CDR3 spans 14 amino acids. V shed 1 base and J shed 4 bases, with 10 bases lying between them. The CDR3 bases are TGTGCCAGCAGCTTAGAGGGGGAGATCACTGAAGCTTTCTTT. It translates to CASSLEGEITEAFF.

The rearrangement uses TRBV2 and TRBJ1-2; 9 positions agree with TRBD1. This CDR3 has 14 residues. CDR1 is SNHLY, CDR2 FYNNEI, per germline. V lost 6 bases and J lost 0; bases outside the gene matches: 2. Here the CDR3 reads CASSGQGTNYGYTF. The CDR3 nucleotides read TGTGCCAGCAGCGGACAGGGGACTAACTATGGCTACACCTTC.

This chain joins TRBV14 and TRBJ1-1, with D possibly TRBD1 on 5 matching bases. The germline gives CDR1 SGHDN, CDR2 FVKESK. V dropped 2 bases and J dropped 0 bases, with 10 bases sitting between them. The CDR3 is 15 amino acids. The CDR3, as DNA: TGTGCCAGCAGCCAATCAGGGTCAATGAACACTGAAGCTTTCTTT. Translated, it gives CASSQSGSMNTEAFF.

The chain joins TRBV21-1 to TRBJ2-3; TRBD2, the table's D call, lacks a check against the DNA. TRBV21-1 is a recognized pseudogene. This CDR3 has 17 residues. The DNA of the CDR3 is TGTGCCAGCAGTACATCGGGGGAGTCACTTTCCACAGATACGCAGTATTTT. Encoded protein: CASSTSGESLSTDTQYF.

This clone appeared once. This chain uses TRBV6-6 with TRBJ2-2; 8 bases are shared with TRBD1. The CDR3 is made up of 16 amino acids. V lost 2 bases to trimming and J lost 4 bases; unmatched junction nucleotides: 6. Germline loops: CDR1 MNHNY, CDR2 SVGAGI (reference sequence). The CDR3 region is CASSYLGQEGTGELFF. The DNA for the CDR3 is TGTGCCAGCAGTTACCTGGGACAGGAGGGCACCGGGGAGCTGTTTTTT.

The chain links TRBV6-5 to TRBJ1-6; 9 bases line up with TRBD1. V gave up 6 bases and J gave up 8 bases; unmatched junction bases: 5. This CDR3 contains 14 residues. Germline CDR1 reads MNHEY; CDR2 reads SVGAGI. The CDR3 region has the DNA TGTGCCAGCAGCTGGACAGGGGTTGATTCACCCCTCCACTTT. Translated: CASSWTGVDSPLHF.

This chain uses TRBV3-1 (or the pseudogene TRBV3-2) with TRBJ2-3, with TRBD1 matching over 9 bases. The V gene end was trimmed by 5 bases and the J gene end by 2 bases; junction bases not matched to a gene: 5. The CDR3 extends over 15 amino acids. Germline CDR1 is LGHDT and CDR2 is YNNKEL (reference sequence). The CDR3 here is CASSSRDRDTDTQYF. CDR3 in DNA: TGTGCCAGCAGCTCCCGGGACAGGGACACAGATACGCAGTATTTT.

This clone was detected only once. This chain links TRBV6-2 or TRBV6-3 with TRBJ2-1; D is perhaps TRBD1 (6 bases). The V end was cut by 5 bases, the J end by 4 bases, with 18 bases between. Per germline, CDR1 MNHEY and CDR2 SVGEGT. The CDR3 totals 16 residues. The CDR3: CASSPHTGTPYNEQFF. CDR3 coding DNA: TGTGCCAGCAGTCCCCACACCGGGACACCTTACAATGAGCAGTTCTTC.

The J gene is TRBJ1-5, the V gene TRBV18; no reliable D call. The ends were cut back, 3 bases at V and 9 bases at J, with 21 bases in the middle. CDR3 length: 16 residues. The germline V gene encodes CDR1 KGHSH and CDR2 LQKENI. The CDR3 is CASSPQSPPGGGPQHF. Here the CDR3 DNA reads TGTGCCAGCTCACCTCAAAGTCCCCCCGGCGGCGGGCCCCAGCATTTT.

The chain links TRBV29-1 to TRBJ1-1; maybe TRBD1 (6 bases). V lost 6 bases and J lost 2, with 16 bases in between. The CDR3 has 14 residues. CDR1 and CDR2 from the germline V gene are SQVTM and ANQGSEA. The chain's CDR3 is CSVSAGGGNTEAFF. DNA of the CDR3: TGCAGCGTATCCGCGGGGGGCGGAAACACTGAAGCTTTCTTT.

The rearrangement joins TRBV7-9 to TRBJ1-4; 7 bases are a match to TRBD1. Germline loops: CDR1 SEHNR, CDR2 FQNEAQ (reference sequence). J lost 5 bases, V lost 1 base, and 7 bases had no gene match. The CDR3 extends over 16 amino acids. The CDR3 bases are TGTGCCAGCAGCTTAGGGGACAGATCTAACAATGAAAAACTGTTTTTT. Translated: CASSLGDRSNNEKLFF.

This sequence joins TRBV5-1 and TRBJ2-1; maybe TRBD2 (5 bases). Trimming removed 0 bases at V and 3 bases at J, with 10 bases between. Germline V CDR1 and CDR2: SGHRS, YFSETQ. This CDR3 has 15 residues. The CDR3 DNA is TGCGCCAGCAGCTTGGGGCCCACTAGCTACAATGAGCAGTTCTTC. Translating it yields CASSLGPTSYNEQFF.

CDR3: CASSFESSYNSPLHF. DNA for the CDR3: TGTGCCAGCAGCTTTGAGAGCTCCTATAATTCACCCCTCCACTTT. The rearrangement links TRBV7-9 to TRBJ1-6; D not resolved. Between the trimmed V and J ends, which lost 3 bases and 0 bases, there was a span of 6 bases. Germline CDR1 is SEHNR and CDR2 is FQNEAQ (reference sequence). This CDR3 has 15 residues.

The genes are TRBV3-1 (or the pseudogene TRBV3-2) and TRBJ2-5; weak D call: TRBD1 (5 bases). The J call could be wrong; TRBJ2-7 is a better fit for the DNA end. The germline V gene encodes CDR1 LGHDT and CDR2 YNNKEL (reference sequence). The length of the CDR3 is 12 residues. The CDR3 DNA reads TGTGCCAGCAGCCAAGAGGGGCGCGAGCAGTACTTC. Translating gives CASSQEGREQYF.

The gene calls are TRBV28 and TRBJ2-2, with D possibly matching TRBD2 (5 bases). Germline CDR1 reads MDHEN; CDR2 reads SYDVKM. There are 12 residues in the CDR3. The V and J ends lost 6 bases and 7 bases respectively, with 9 bases between them. CDR3 amino acids: CASRLAGGELFF. CDR3 DNA sequence: TGTGCCAGCAGGCTTGCGGGCGGGGAGCTGTTTTTT.

Written as DNA, the CDR3 is TGTGCCTCAGGGCGGGGGAGCTCCTACGAGCAGTACTTC. The encoded protein is CASGRGSSYEQYF. The rearrangement uses TRBV2 and TRBJ2-7; TRBD2 matches 7 bases. J was trimmed by 0 bases and V by 11 bases; bases with no gene match: 7. This CDR3 comprises 13 residues. The V gene's germline CDR1 is SNHLY and CDR2 FYNNEI.

This clone was seen more than once but under ten times. J is TRBJ1-4 and V is TRBV14; maybe TRBD1 (6 bases). The germline V gene encodes CDR1 SGHDN and CDR2 FVKESK. Trimming cost V 1 base and J 8 bases, with 14 bases left between them. This CDR3 comprises 15 residues. The chain's CDR3 is CASSQAQPGVEKLFF. In DNA, the CDR3 is TGTGCCAGCAGCCAAGCCCAGCCAGGGGTAGAAAAACTGTTTTTT. Supplemented by reference TRBV14 and TRBJ1-4, the full variable domain reads EAGVTQFPSHSVIEKGQTVTLRCDPISGHDNLYWYRRVMGKEIKFLLHFVKESKQDESGMPNNRFLAERTGGTYSTLKVQPAELEDSGVYFCASSQAQPGVEKLFFGSGTQLSVL.

The chain has TRBV21-1 and TRBJ2-3; the D segment call TRBD2 is taken from the table without a DNA check. TRBV21-1 is termed a pseudogene. This CDR3 has 16 residues. This chain's CDR3 is CASSKGGDGNTDTQYF. The CDR3 DNA sequence: TGTGCCAGCAGCAAAGGGGGGGATGGGAACACAGATACGCAGTATTTT.

V and J are TRBV5-4 and TRBJ1-5; D remains ambiguous. This CDR3 comprises 16 residues. CDR1 and CDR2 from the germline V gene are SGHNT and YYREEE (reference sequence). V lost 0 bases to trimming and J lost 5 bases, with 15 bases between them. This CDR3 is CASSLAGGTVDQPQHF. Written as DNA, the CDR3 is TGTGCCAGCAGCTTGGCTGGTGGTACGGTGGATCAGCCCCAGCATTTT.

J is TRBJ1-2 and V is TRBV9; maybe TRBD1 (5 bases). This CDR3 is 16 amino acids long. The germline V gene has CDR1 SGDLS and CDR2 YYNGEE. The V gene lost 0 bases and the J gene lost 1 base, with 13 bases spanning the gap. The CDR3 DNA follows: TGTGCCAGCAGCGTAGGGCTAGGGGCCCGTAACTATGGCTACACCTTC. It encodes CASSVGLGARNYGYTF. The variable domain in full, completed from reference TRBV9 and TRBJ1-2, reads DSGVTQTPKHLITATGQRVTLRCSPRSGDLSVYWYQQSLDQGLQFLIQYYNGEERAKGNILERFSAQQFPDLHSELNLSSLELGDSALYFCASSVGLGARNYGYTFGSGTRLTVV.

The rearrangement uses TRBV5-5 and TRBJ1-2, with TRBD1 matching over 7 bases. The germline V gene has CDR1 SGHKS and CDR2 YYEKEE (reference sequence). The CDR3 loop spans 13 amino acids. J lost 2 bases, V lost 4 bases, and 2 bases had no gene match. In DNA, the CDR3 is TGTGCCAGCAGCCGGGGACAGAACTATGGCTACACCTTC. It specifies CASSRGQNYGYTF.